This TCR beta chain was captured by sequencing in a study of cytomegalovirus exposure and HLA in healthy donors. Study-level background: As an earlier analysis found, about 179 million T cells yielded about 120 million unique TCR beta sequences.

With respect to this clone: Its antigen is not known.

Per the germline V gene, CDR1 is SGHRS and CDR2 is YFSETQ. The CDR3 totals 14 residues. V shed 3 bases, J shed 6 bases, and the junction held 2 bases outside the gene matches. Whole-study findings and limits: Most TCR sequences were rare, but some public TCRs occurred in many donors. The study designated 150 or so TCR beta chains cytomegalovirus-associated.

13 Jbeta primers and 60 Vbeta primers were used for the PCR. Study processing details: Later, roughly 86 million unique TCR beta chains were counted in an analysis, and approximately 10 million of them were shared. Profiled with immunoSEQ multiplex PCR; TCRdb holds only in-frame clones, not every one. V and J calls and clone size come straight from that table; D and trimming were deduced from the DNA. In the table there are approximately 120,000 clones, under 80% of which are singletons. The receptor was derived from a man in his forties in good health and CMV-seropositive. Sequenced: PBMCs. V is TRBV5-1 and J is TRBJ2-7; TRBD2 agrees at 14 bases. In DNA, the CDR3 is TGCGCCAGCAGCTCCGGACTAGCGGGAGGCGAGCAGTACTTC. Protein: CASSSGLAGGEQYF.